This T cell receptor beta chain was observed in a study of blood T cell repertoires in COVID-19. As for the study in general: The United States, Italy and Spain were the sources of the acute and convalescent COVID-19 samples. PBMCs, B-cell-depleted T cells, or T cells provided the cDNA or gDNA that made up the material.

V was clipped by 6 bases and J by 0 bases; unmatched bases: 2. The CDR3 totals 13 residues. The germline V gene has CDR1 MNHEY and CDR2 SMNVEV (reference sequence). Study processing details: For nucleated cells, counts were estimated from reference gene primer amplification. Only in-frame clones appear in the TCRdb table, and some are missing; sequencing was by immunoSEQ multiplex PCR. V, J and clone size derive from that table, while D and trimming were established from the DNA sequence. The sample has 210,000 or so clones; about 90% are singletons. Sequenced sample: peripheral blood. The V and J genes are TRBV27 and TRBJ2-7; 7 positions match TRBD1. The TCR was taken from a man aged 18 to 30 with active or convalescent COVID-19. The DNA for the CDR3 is TGTGCCAGCAGGAGGGACAGCTCCTACGAGCAGTACTTC. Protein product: CASRRDSSYEQYF.